A single sample gave rise to the 8 T cell receptor beta chains below, sequenced in a study of T cell responses to AZD1222 COVID-19 vaccine. Generated by immunoSEQ multiplex PCR, the TCRdb table keeps only in-frame clones and is missing some. This sample yields about 69,000 clones, of which less than 90% are seen a single time; 20% to 30% belongs to the top ten. Sequencing was performed on peripheral blood, taken 28 days after the second AZD1222 dose. The receptors stem from an adult who received the AZD1222 COVID-19 vaccine.

This chain links TRBV9 with TRBJ2-5, with D tentatively TRBD2 (6 bases). In germline, CDR1 is SGDLS, CDR2 YYNGEE. Between the trimmed V and J ends, which lost 2 bases and 4 bases, there was a span of 9 bases. This CDR3 comprises 13 residues. CDR3: CASSVSGRETQYF. CDR3 in DNA: TGTGCCAGCAGCGTGAGCGGGCGAGAGACCCAGTACTTC.

J is TRBJ1-3 and V is TRBV6-5; weak D call: TRBD1 (5 bases). This CDR3 has 16 amino acids. The V end was cut by 5 bases, the J end by 0 bases, with 14 bases between. Per germline, CDR1 MNHEY and CDR2 SVGAGI. This CDR3 reads CASSNFGGDSGNTIYF. CDR3 DNA sequence: TGTGCCAGCAGTAACTTTGGGGGGGACTCTGGAAACACCATATATTTT.

This chain links TRBV6-4 with TRBJ2-2, with D perhaps matching TRBD1 (5 bases). Trimming pared 4 bases from V and 5 bases from J, leaving 8 bases between. Germline V CDR1 and CDR2: MRHNA, SNTAGT. This CDR3 is 13 amino acids long. The CDR3 is CASSGQPTGELFF. The CDR3 DNA follows: TGTGCCAGCAGTGGACAGCCGACCGGGGAGCTGTTTTTT.

V and J are TRBV2 and TRBJ1-4; D possibly corresponds to TRBD1 (5 bases). This CDR3 has 12 amino acids. Deletions cut 4 bases from V and 8 bases from J, with 8 bases between. CDR1 is SNHLY and CDR2 is FYNNEI in the germline V gene. The chain's CDR3 is CASSGGVEKLFF. The CDR3 DNA reads as TGTGCCAGCAGTGGGGGGGTGGAAAAACTGTTTTTT.

As for this clone: The junction and the germline gene differ at one end; a read error may be behind it. The V gene is TRBV5-1, the J gene TRBJ1-2, with D perhaps matching TRBD1 (5 bases). CDR3 size: 14 residues. Germline V gene sequence: CDR1 SGHRS, CDR2 YFSETQ. CDR3 DNA: TGCGCCAGCAGCTTGGAAAGAGGGACGCTGTGGAGGGCCTTC. Its protein is CASSLERGTLWRAF.

CDR3 coding DNA: TGTGCCAGCAGCTTAGAAGGCAGTCCTACGTCGCAGTACTTC. The encoded protein is CASSLEGSPTSQYF. The V call is TRBV13, the J call TRBJ2-7; D call uncertain. The germline V gene has CDR1 PRHDT and CDR2 FYEKMQ (reference sequence). The CDR3 spans 14 residues. Trimming stripped 1 base from V and 9 bases from J, with 16 bases between.

The chain couples TRBV2 to TRBJ1-6; TRBD1 aligns across 10 bases. V was clipped by 6 bases and J by 7 bases; unmatched bases: 3. Looked up from germline, CDR1 is SNHLY and CDR2 is FYNNEI. The CDR3 runs to 14 residues. The CDR3, as DNA: TGTGCCAGCAGGCTGGGACAGGGGAATTCACCCCTCCACTTT. This encodes CASRLGQGNSPLHF.

The V gene is TRBV9, the J gene TRBJ2-5; no firm D call. V lost 0 bases, J lost 1 base, and 7 bases lay in between. The CDR3 has 14 residues. Germline V lookup: CDR1 SGDLS, CDR2 YYNGEE. The CDR3 loop reads CASSVGQLQETQYF. CDR3 bases: TGTGCCAGCAGCGTAGGCCAGCTCCAAGAGACCCAGTACTTC.